Below, 14 T cell receptor beta chains from the same sample are listed, as sequenced in a study of OX40 agonist ivuxolimab in advanced cancers. The protocol was immunoSEQ multiplex PCR, while the TCRdb copy is restricted to in-frame clones and leaves out a portion. The sample lists approximately 100,000 clones, approximately 90% occurring once. This specimen consisted of CD4+ or CD8+ T cells sorted from blood, obtained in a trial of the OX40 agonist ivuxolimab. All receptors come from an adult with an advanced solid tumor such as melanoma, head and neck, liver or kidney cancer.

The rearrangement links TRBV19 to TRBJ2-2; D tentatively reads TRBD1 or TRBD2 (5 bases each). Per the germline V gene, CDR1 is LNHDA and CDR2 is SQIVND (reference sequence). V shed 5 bases and J shed 5 bases, with 12 bases lying between them. This CDR3 region has 14 residues. The chain's CDR3 is CASSPGTVTGELFF. For the CDR3, the DNA is TGTGCCAGTAGTCCAGGGACGGTGACCGGGGAGCTGTTTTTT.

V and J are TRBV6-1 and TRBJ2-7; D is possibly TRBD2 (7 bases). The V end was cut by 6 bases, the J end by 6 bases, with 15 bases between. CDR1 is MNHNS, CDR2 SASEGT, per germline. There are 13 residues in the CDR3. The CDR3 protein is CASRYGGGGEQYF. As DNA, the CDR3 is TGTGCCAGCAGATACGGGGGAGGGGGCGAGCAGTACTTC.

This chain links TRBV18 with TRBJ1-1; D uncertain. Trimming took 0 bases from V and 8 from J, leaving 13 bases between them. This CDR3 is built from 14 residues. Germline values: CDR1 KGHSH, CDR2 LQKENI. This chain's CDR3 is CASSPPPRYREAFF. CDR3 nucleotide sequence: TGTGCCAGCTCACCACCCCCTCGATATCGGGAAGCTTTCTTT.

In DNA, the CDR3 is TGTGCCAGCGTCCCGGGACAGGGAAATCCTGGGGCCAACGTCCTGACTTTC. Its translation: CASVPGQGNPGANVLTF. The rearrangement joins TRBV28 to TRBJ2-6; 9 bases fit TRBD1. CDR1 MDHEN and CDR2 SYDVKM come from the germline V gene. Trimming at V came to 8 bases and at J to 2 bases, leaving 10 bases not matched to a gene. The CDR3 loop spans 17 amino acids.

This rearrangement joins TRBV2 to TRBJ2-7; possibly TRBD1 for D (6 bases). This CDR3 region has 13 residues. The germline CDR1 and CDR2 sequences are SNHLY and FYNNEI. V lost 7 bases and J lost 0, with 10 bases in between. CDR3 nucleotide sequence: TGTGCCAGCAAGCAGGACAGCTCCTACGAGCAGTACTTC. Its translation: CASKQDSSYEQYF.

The chain is built from TRBV14 and TRBJ2-1, with 14 bases aligning to TRBD2. In germline, CDR1 is SGHDN, CDR2 FVKESK. The ends lost 2 bases at V and 6 bases at J; junction bases unmatched: 3. The CDR3 covers 16 residues. The CDR3: CASSQLGLAGVNEQFF. CDR3 nucleotides: TGTGCCAGCAGCCAACTGGGACTAGCGGGAGTCAATGAGCAGTTCTTC.

The chain is built from TRBV6-5 and TRBJ1-5; D gene ambiguous. The CDR3 has 13 residues. Germline CDR1 reads MNHEY; CDR2 reads SVGAGI. Trimming stripped 6 bases from V and 3 bases from J, with 9 bases between. CDR3 nucleotide sequence: TGTGCCAGCAGACGGAGCTTCAATCAGCCCCAGCATTTT. Amino acid sequence: CASRRSFNQPQHF.

J is TRBJ1-3 and V is TRBV28; D is unclear. Germline-derived CDR1 and CDR2 are MDHEN and SYDVKM. V lost 7 bases and J 2 bases, leaving 12 bases between the germline ends. The CDR3 covers 14 residues. CDR3 residues: CASMTIGPGNTIYF. CDR3 coding DNA: TGTGCCAGCATGACCATTGGACCTGGAAACACCATATATTTT.

The chain joins TRBV28 to TRBJ2-7; TRBD1 aligns across 9 bases. The V and J ends lost 4 bases and 1 base, in that order; junction bases with no gene match: 8. CDR1 MDHEN and CDR2 SYDVKM come from the germline V gene. This CDR3 is 16 amino acids long. The CDR3 loop reads CASSSLGQGTSYEQYF. The CDR3, as DNA: TGTGCCAGCAGTTCCCTCGGACAGGGGACTTCCTACGAGCAGTACTTC.

The chain carries TRBV29-1 and TRBJ2-6; 7 bases align to TRBD1. Germline CDR1 SQVTM, CDR2 ANQGSEA. V gave up 5 bases and J gave up 2 bases; unmatched junction bases: 0. CDR3 length: 13 residues. The CDR3 DNA sequence: TGCAGCGTTACAGGGGCTGGGGCCAACGTCCTGACTTTC. It codes for CSVTGAGANVLTF.

The chain employs TRBV2 and TRBJ2-1; D perhaps matches TRBD2 (6 bases). The CDR3 has 13 amino acids. V was clipped by 3 bases and J by 16 bases, with 19 bases between them. CDR1 and CDR2 (germline): SNHLY, FYNNEI. CDR3 loop: CASSDSPSGLGFF. DNA for the CDR3: TGTGCCAGCAGTGACTCTCCTTCGGGACTCGGATTCTTC.

The chain joins TRBV28 to TRBJ2-5; D perhaps matches TRBD2 (7 bases). V gave up 5 bases and J gave up 5 bases, with 21 bases separating them. The CDR3 has 16 residues. Germline V CDR1 and CDR2: MDHEN, SYDVKM. CDR3 DNA sequence: TGTGCCAGCAGTCCCTCGGGTGCAGGGGAGGGCGAGACCCAGTACTTC. Translating it yields CASSPSGAGEGETQYF. The variable domain in full, with the rest retrieved from reference TRBV28 and TRBJ2-5, is DVKVTQSSRYLVKRTGEKVFLECVQDMDHENMFWYRQDPGLGLRLIYFSYDVKMKEKGDIPEGYSVSREKKERFSLILESASTNQTSMYLCASSPSGAGEGETQYFGPGTRLLVL.

The chain recombines TRBV7-8 with TRBJ2-1; weak D call: TRBD1 (6 bases). Trimming cost V 6 bases and J 6 bases, with 24 bases left between them. The CDR3 extends over 17 amino acids. Germline V gene data show CDR1 as SGHVS and CDR2 as FQNEAQ. The CDR3 loop reads CASRPPQGSFGPNEQFF. The CDR3 DNA sequence: TGTGCCAGCAGGCCCCCCCAGGGGTCTTTCGGACCCAATGAGCAGTTCTTC.

The chain is built from TRBV7-2 and TRBJ2-3, with a possible D match to TRBD2 (6 bases). Trimming removed 8 bases from V and 0 bases from J, with 9 bases in between. Germline CDR1 is SGHTA and CDR2 is FQGNSA. This CDR3 comprises 13 residues. CDR3 DNA: TGTGCCAGCCGGAGGGGCAGCACAGATACGCAGTATTTT. It yields the protein CASRRGSTDTQYF.